One T cell receptor (beta chain) is described in this entry. Authors' methods: Cell counts per sample came from amplifying reference gene primers. Libraries were prepared by immunoSEQ multiplex PCR; TCRdb keeps only in-frame clonotypes and omits some of them. The D gene and trimming were derived from the DNA, and the V and J assignments and clone size from that table. The sample yields 150,000 or so clones, more than 70% seen once. This entry belongs to a study of blood T cell repertoires in COVID-19. Per the germline V gene, CDR1 is MDHEN and CDR2 is SYDVKM. The CDR3 consists of 14 residues. The V end was cut by 8 bases, the J end by 9 bases, with 20 bases between.

The chain is built from TRBV28 and TRBJ2-1; the D gene is possibly TRBD2 (6 bases). This clonotype was sampled from a man aged 60 to 75 who had recovered from COVID-19. Sequenced sample: PBMCs or T cells enriched from blood (not recorded which). CDR3 sequence: CASRHASAGREQFF. DNA of the CDR3: TGTGCCAGCCGCCACGCTAGCGCAGGCCGTGAGCAGTTCTTC.